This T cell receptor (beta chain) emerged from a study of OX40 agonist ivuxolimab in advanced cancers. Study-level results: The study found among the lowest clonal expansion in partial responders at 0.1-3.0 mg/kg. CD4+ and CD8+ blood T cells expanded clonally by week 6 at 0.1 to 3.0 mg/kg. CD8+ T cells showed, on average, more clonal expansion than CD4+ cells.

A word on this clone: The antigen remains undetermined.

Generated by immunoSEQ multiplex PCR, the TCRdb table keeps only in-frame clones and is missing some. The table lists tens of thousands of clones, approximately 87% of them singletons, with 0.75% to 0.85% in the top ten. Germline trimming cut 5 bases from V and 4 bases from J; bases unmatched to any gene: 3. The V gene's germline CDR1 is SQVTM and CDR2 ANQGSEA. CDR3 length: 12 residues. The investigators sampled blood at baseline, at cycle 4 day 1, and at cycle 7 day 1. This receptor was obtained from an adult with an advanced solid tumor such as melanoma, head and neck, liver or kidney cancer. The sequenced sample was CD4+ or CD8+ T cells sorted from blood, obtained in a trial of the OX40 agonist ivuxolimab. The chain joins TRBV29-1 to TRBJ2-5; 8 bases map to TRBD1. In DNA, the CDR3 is TGCAGCGTTCCTACAGGGGGAGAGACCCAGTACTTC. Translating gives CSVPTGGETQYF.